Presented here are 9 T cell receptor beta chains from one specimen sequenced in a study of T cells in Graves' hyperthyroidism and ophthalmopathy. Using RNA transcripts as the source, TCR beta CDR3 regions were amplified. In the first-round RT-PCR of the TCR CDR3, the HTBI primer set was used. TCRdb independently ran MiXCR on the multiplex PCR reads; one entry per CDR3 protein. Of around 760,000 distinct CDR3 sequences in the sample, about a third are singletons; the top ten hold about a third. The sequenced material came from blood. The receptor set was obtained from a woman in her forties with Graves' hyperthyroidism.

This clonotype was counted between two and nine times. This chain joins TRBV3-1 and TRBJ2-5; 9 positions match TRBD2. CDR1 is LGHDT, CDR2 YNNKEL, per germline (reference sequence). CDR3 size: 15 residues. Losses at the gene ends were 8 bases for V and 5 bases for J; bases not matched to a gene: 12. CDR3 bases: TGTGCCAGCGGTCCCGGCGGGAGGGCCTGGGAGACCCAGTACTTC. Translating gives CASGPGGRAWETQYF.

The rearrangement uses TRBV7-2 and TRBJ2-5; TRBD2 matches at 15 bases. The trim removed 2 bases at V and 5 bases at J, leaving 6 bases unmatched. The germline V gene has CDR1 SGHTA and CDR2 FQGNSA. The CDR3 totals 17 residues. The CDR3 DNA sequence: TGTGCCAGCAGCTTAAGGACTAGCGGGGGGGCTGGGGAGACCCAGTACTTC. Its protein product is CASSLRTSGGAGETQYF.

About this clonotype: This may be a read error, as it is one base from a much larger clone. V is TRBV20-1 and J is TRBJ2-5; D possibly matches TRBD1 or TRBD2 (5 bases each). Germline assignment: CDR1 DFQATT and CDR2 SNEGSKA (reference sequence). This CDR3 has 14 residues. The V gene lost 7 bases and the J gene lost 3 bases, with 18 bases spanning the gap. The CDR3 region has the DNA TGCAGTGGTACCTCCGGGGCAGGAGAAGAGACCCAGTACTTC. Residues: CSGTSGAGEETQYF.

This clonotype was picked up many times. The chain uses TRBV11-2 and TRBJ1-2; 8 nucleotides align to TRBD1. V was clipped by 4 bases and J by 8 bases; unmatched bases: 9. This CDR3 region has 14 residues. Per germline, CDR1 SGHAT and CDR2 FQNNGV. The DNA of the CDR3 is TGTGCCAGCAGCTCGACAGGGGTTGTCTACGGCTACACCTTC. Protein product: CASSSTGVVYGYTF.

As for this clonotype: A much bigger clone sits one base away, suggesting this may be a read error. The DNA is left out, because the CDR3 cannot be placed on it with certainty; the CDR3 is given as TCRdb lists it. This sequence joins TRBV6-5 and TRBJ1-2; the table's D call of TRBD1 was not tested on the DNA. The CDR3 is 15 residues long, ends included. Looked up from germline, CDR1 is MNHEY and CDR2 is SVGAGI. The CDR3 protein is CAIKWGQGGNYGCTF.

J is TRBJ1-5 and V is TRBV12-3 or TRBV12-4; the D gene is possibly TRBD1 (6 bases). The CDR3 is 15 residues long. The V and J ends lost 5 bases and 4 bases respectively, with 15 bases between them. In nucleotides, the CDR3 is TGTGCCAGCAGTCCTTACAGGGCCGGAAATCAGCCCCAGCATTTT. Its translation: CASSPYRAGNQPQHF.

The V and J genes are TRBV20-1 and TRBJ2-7, with a weak D call TRBD1 (6 bases). Trimming shortened V by 3 bases and J by 2 bases, and 14 bases separated the two germline ends. Germline V lookup: CDR1 DFQATT, CDR2 SNEGSKA (reference sequence). CDR3 length equals 14 residues. The CDR3 loop reads CSASAPRGTYEQYF. CDR3 sequence (DNA): TGCAGTGCTAGTGCGCCCAGGGGTACCTACGAGCAGTACTTC.

This clonotype was seen many times. The chain has TRBV2 and TRBJ1-2; 7 nucleotides match TRBD1. Trimming cost V 5 bases and J 8 bases; bases outside gene matches: 8. This CDR3 comprises 13 residues. Germline V gives CDR1 SNHLY, CDR2 FYNNEI. The CDR3 DNA follows: TGTGCCAGCAGTTCGGACAGGCCCCAGGGCTACACCTTC. Translated, it gives CASSSDRPQGYTF.

This chain connects TRBV24-1 to TRBJ2-2, with 9 bases aligning to TRBD1. Germline V CDR1 and CDR2: KGHDR, SFDVKD. The CDR3 spans 17 residues. J lost 4 bases, V lost 3 bases, and 8 bases had no gene match. CDR3 nucleotides: TGTGCCACCAGTGATCCCCGGACAGGGGAATTCACCGGGGAGCTGTTTTTT. Translating gives CATSDPRTGEFTGELFF.